The present TCR beta chain was sequenced within a study of blood T cell repertoires in COVID-19 (dated by TCRdb to 2019 to 2021). Concerning the study at large: Samples from collaborators originated in the United States, Italy and Spain and spanned both the acute and convalescent phases of COVID-19. Deeply sampled blood TCRbeta repertoires from subjects exposed to, actively infected with, or recovered from COVID-19 were included in the dataset. Where available, HLA class I and class II types were obtained from metadata supplied by the sample provider rather than from assay-based typing. The samples were drawn from the first 160 participants of the ongoing ImmuneRACE study and from 1,254 subjects provided by 6 global collaborators. The repertoires were released in a freely available public database meant as a resource for research on the immune response to SARS-CoV-2. The material from the prospective study consisted of cDNA or gDNA derived from T cells, B-cell-depleted T cells, or PBMCs. The sample metadata nearly always contained a de-identified subject ID, COVID-19 status, age in years and sex.

Whole blood was collected in K2EDTA tubes by collaborating institutions according to the institutions' own protocols. For TCRbeta analysis, collaborators shipped samples as frozen whole blood, isolated PBMCs, or DNA extracted from either of those sample types. A remark on this clone: The clone's antigen remains unknown. Per-base qualities were not stored, and no clone one base away is much larger.

TCRbeta CDR3 regions were amplified from genomic DNA by means of the immunoSEQ Assay, a bias-controlled multiplex PCR. Under the source paper's analysis protocol: Within the assay, amplification of reference gene primers was used to estimate how many nucleated cells each sample contained. Sequence reads were collapsed and filtered to measure the absolute abundance of every unique TCRbeta CDR3 rearrangement. Productive Simpson clonality was computed per sample as the square root of Simpson's diversity index over productive rearrangements. TCRdb holds this immuneACCESS table with in-frame rearrangements only. Some clones are missing; in checked studies, unresolved V genes explain under half, and the rest has no known cause. V and J calls and clone size follow that table, whereas D and trimming were derived from the DNA. The sample table contains fewer than 100,000 clones; only one count was recorded for roughly 91% of them. The ten largest clones capture roughly 5% of the sample.

Study-wide conclusions, independent of this receptor: The quantity of clinical and demographic metadata differed by source and by participant and was supplied without curation.

The sample consisted of peripheral blood. This sequence originates from a woman older than 75 with acute or convalescent COVID-19.

Here the CDR3 is given as CASSFDNIDSGNTIYF. The nucleotide sequence is given as TGCGCCAGCAGCTTCGACAATATAGACTCTGGAAACACCATATATTTT. The chain is assembled from TRBV5-1 and TRBJ1-3, with the D gene uncertain. CDR1 SGHRS and CDR2 YFSETQ are derived from the germline V gene. Taken from cysteine to phenylalanine, the CDR3 has 16 residues. Kept here is only the CDR3 DNA, which spans 48 bases and is read in frame from base 1. Relative to germline, V is 2 bases shorter and J is 0 bases shorter, with 12 bases between their ends.